The rows below give T cell receptor beta chains drawn from one sample of a study of blood T cell repertoires in COVID-19. TCRdb's copy holds only in-frame clones and misses some; the assay was immunoSEQ multiplex PCR. The table includes 200,000 to 250,000 clones, roughly 87% detected once. The sample taken for sequencing was PBMCs or T cells enriched from blood (not recorded which). The source of these receptors is a man aged 25-45 years who had recovered from COVID-19. CDR3s include the opening cysteine and the closing phenylalanine or tryptophan. A D gene is named only where the DNA matches it firmly. Size is omitted from some rows. Given values are once, few, many or a class for expanded clones.

D | size | J | V | DNA | CDR3
TRBD1 | many | TRBJ2-7 | TRBV11-1 | TGTGCCAGCAGCCTGACAGGGTACGAGCAGTACTTC | CASSLTGYEQYF
- | - | TRBJ2-1 | TRBV10-1 | TGCGCCAGCAGTGATTCGGGGGTGGCGACCAATGAGCAGTTCTTC | CASSDSGVATNEQFF
TRBD2 | - | TRBJ2-5 | TRBV25-1 | TGTGCCAGCAGTCTCGAATTAGCGGGGGAGACCCAGTACTTC | CASSLELAGETQYF
TRBD1 | - | TRBJ1-1 | TRBV7-9 | TGTGCCAGCAGCCCAAATGACAGGGGGGTAGCTTTCTTT | CASSPNDRGVAFF
TRBD1 | - | TRBJ1-1 | TRBV7-2 | TGTGCCAGCAGCCGTGGGGACAGGTCCCAGAAAGCTTTCTTT | CASSRGDRSQKAFF
- | - | TRBJ2-7 | TRBV6-5 | TGTGCCAGCAGTTATTCTACAGAGACCTACGAGCAGTACTTC | CASSYSTETYEQYF
- | once | TRBJ1-5 | TRBV21-1 | TGTGCCAGCAGCAAAGTGCAAGTAGGGGGCGGTCAGCCCCAGCATTTT | CASSKVQVGGGQPQHF
- | - | TRBJ1-1 | TRBV19 | TGTGCCAGTAGTATAGTACCGGGAACGAACACTGAAGCTTTCTTT | CASSIVPGTNTEAFF
- | - | TRBJ1-2 | TRBV5-6 | TGTGCCAGCAGCTTGGCAGGATTTGAGAAACCTGCTGGCTACACCTTC | CASSLAGFEKPAGYTF
TRBD1 | - | TRBJ2-3 | TRBV11-3 | TGTGCCAGCAGCTATGGACAGGGGGCTTCAGATACGCAGTATTTT | CASSYGQGASDTQYF
TRBD1 | - | TRBJ2-1 | TRBV19 | TGTGCCAGTAGTATGGACAGGGGGCGTATCAATGAGCAGTTCTTC | CASSMDRGRINEQFF
TRBD1 | - | TRBJ1-1 | TRBV7-3 | TGTGCCAGCAGCCCCGGGACAGCGAACACTGAAGCTTTCTTT | CASSPGTANTEAFF
- | - | TRBJ1-2 | TRBV28 | TGTGCCAGCAGTTTAGAGGGAGGGTATGGCTACACCTTC | CASSLEGGYGYTF
TRBD2 | few | TRBJ2-5 | TRBV4-2 | TGTGCCAGCAGCCAAGGGACTAGCGGACAAGAGACCCAGTACTTC | CASSQGTSGQETQYF
- | - | TRBJ1-3 | TRBV5-6 | TGTGCCAGCAGCTTGATGAGCAGGAACTCTGGAAACACCATATATTTT | CASSLMSRNSGNTIYF
- | - | TRBJ1-2 | TRBV7-9 | TGTGCCAGCAGCCAAGAAAGAGGTTCGTTGGTCTATGGCTACACCTTC | CASSQERGSLVYGYTF
- | - | TRBJ1-1 | TRBV15 | TGTGCCACCAGCAGAGAGAATGGGGGCGCTTGGGATCCAGCTTTCTTT | CATSRENGGAWDPAFF
- | - | TRBJ1-6 | TRBV10-1 | TGCGCCAGCAGCTCGGCGGGGGCGAATTCACCCCTCCACTTT | CASSSAGANSPLHF
TRBD2 | - | TRBJ2-2 | TRBV7-8 | TGTGCCAGCAGCAAGGGACTAGCGGGCTTAAAAGGGGAGCTGTTTTTT | CASSKGLAGLKGELFF
TRBD1 | - | TRBJ1-1 | TRBV11-2 | TGTGCCAGCAGCAGAAACAGGGGGCGCTTGGGCACTGAAGCTTTCTTT | CASSRNRGRLGTEAFF
TRBD2 | - | TRBJ2-1 | TRBV5-1 | TGCGCCAGCAGCTTGTCTAGCGGGAGTTTCAATGAGCAGTTCTTC | CASSLSSGSFNEQFF
- | - | TRBJ2-6 | TRBV5-1 | TGCGCCAGCAGCCGGGAGACAGGGGCCAACGTCCTGACTTTC | CASSRETGANVLTF
TRBD1 | - | TRBJ1-2 | TRBV28 | TGTGCCAGCAGCGGGACAGGGGGAGGGGTAGGGTATGGCTACACCTTC | CASSGTGGGVGYGYTF
TRBD1 | - | TRBJ1-5 | TRBV6-2/TRBV6-3 | TGTGCCAGCAGTGGAGACCGGACAGGGTCGGGCAGCAATCAGCCCCAGCATTTT | CASSGDRTGSGSNQPQHF
- | - | TRBJ1-5 | TRBV4-1 | TGCGCCAGCAGCCAAACCCCGGGGGGGGGTCATAGCAATCAGCCCCAGCATTTT | CASSQTPGGGHSNQPQHF
- | - | TRBJ2-5 | TRBV5-1 | TGCGCCAGCAGCTTGGGCGTCATCCAAGAGACCCAGTACTTC | CASSLGVIQETQYF
- | - | TRBJ2-7 | TRBV3-1/TRBV3-2 | TGTGCCAGCAGCCTCACCAGCAGGGGATACGAGCAGTACTTC | CASSLTSRGYEQYF
- | - | TRBJ2-7 | TRBV9 | TGTGCCAGCAGCGTGGGCCCAGGGTCCTACGAGCAGTACTTC | CASSVGPGSYEQYF
- | - | TRBJ2-7 | TRBV7-2 | TGTGCCAGCAGCTTGGGGCAGGGGTTAAACGAGCAGTACTTC | CASSLGQGLNEQYF
TRBD2 | - | TRBJ2-3 | TRBV10-3 | TGTGCCATCACTGGACTAGCAGGCGATACGCAGTATTTT | CAITGLAGDTQYF
- | - | TRBJ2-1 | TRBV19 | TGTGCCAGTAGTTTCAACCTAGCGCGCACAACCCCCGATGAGCAGTTCTTC | CASSFNLARTTPDEQFF
TRBD2 | - | TRBJ2-1 | TRBV4-1 | TGCGCCAGCAGCCAAGAACCGGGGGGGGCCGTAGTGGAATTCTTC | CASSQEPGGAVVEFF
- | - | TRBJ2-5 | TRBV12-3/TRBV12-4 | TGTGCCAGCAGTCCGGGAGTCCAAGAGACCCAGTACTTC | CASSPGVQETQYF
- | - | TRBJ1-6 | TRBV30 | TGTGCCTCCCGGACACTCAATTCACCCCTCCACTTT | CASRTLNSPLHF
TRBD1 | - | TRBJ1-1 | TRBV29-1 | TGCAGCGTTGGATTCACAGGGGTTTTCACAGTGAACACTGAAGCTTTCTTT | CSVGFTGVFTVNTEAFF
- | - | TRBJ1-1 | TRBV21-1 | TGTGCCAGCAGGGGCGTCATGAACACTGAAGCTTTCTTT | CASRGVMNTEAFF
- | - | TRBJ2-3 | TRBV5-5 | TGTGCCAGCAGCTTGGTCGGCACTACTAGCACAGATACGCAGTATTTT | CASSLVGTTSTDTQYF
- | - | TRBJ1-1 | TRBV30 | TGTGCCTGGAGAAGGAGGGGCCCGAACACTGAAGCTTTCTTT | CAWRRRGPNTEAFF
- | - | TRBJ2-2 | TRBV7-9 | TGTGCCAGCAGCTTAGGGTCAGGGGTGAACACCGGGGAGCTGTTTTTT | CASSLGSGVNTGELFF
- | - | TRBJ1-4 | TRBV5-6 | TGTGCCAGCAGCTTGGAAGGAACAGGATATGGGGTAGAAGAAAAACTGTTTTTT | CASSLEGTGYGVEEKLFF
TRBD2 | - | TRBJ2-7 | TRBV5-6 | TGTGCCAGCAGCCTGGTTGGGGCGGGGGCCTACGAGCAGTACTTC | CASSLVGAGAYEQYF
- | - | TRBJ1-1 | TRBV5-1 | TGCGCCAGCAGCTTGGAATCCGGGTTGAACACTGAAGCTTTCTTT | CASSLESGLNTEAFF
- | - | TRBJ1-1 | TRBV6-5 | TGTGCCAGCAGTCCCCACAGGGTAGAGGTGGAAGCTTTCTTT | CASSPHRVEVEAFF